This T cell receptor beta chain was captured in a study of T cell changes during pregnancy in multiple sclerosis. The CDR3 contains 12 residues. V lost 7 bases and J 7 bases, leaving 13 bases between the germline ends. Germline V gene lookup returns CDR1 SNHLY and CDR2 FYNNEI. Assay: immunoSEQ multiplex PCR; the TCRdb copy retains only in-frame clones and omits some. The sample includes some 57,000 clones, 70% to 90% of them seen just once. The clonotype was recovered from a female donor in good health, enrolled as a control in a pregnancy study. The sequencing here drew on peripheral blood, taken in the first trimester of pregnancy. The rearrangement uses TRBV2 and TRBJ1-1, with a tentative D call TRBD1 (6 bases). The CDR3 reads CASTSGVGEAFF. In DNA form, the CDR3 reads TGTGCCAGCACTTCAGGGGTCGGTGAAGCTTTCTTT.